Listed below are T cell receptor beta chains from one sample, sequenced in a study of identical twins' blood T cells. TCRdb passed the 5' RACE reads through MiXCR, listing each CDR3 protein once. The sample has 350,000 to 450,000 distinct CDR3 sequences; 25% to 35% are singletons. The source material was PBMCs. The receptor source for this set is a woman between 18 and 50 years old in good health. CDR3s include the opening cysteine and the closing phenylalanine or tryptophan. A D gene is named only where the DNA matches it firmly. The size field is filled for only some rows; it gives once, few, many or a size class.

DNA,CDR3,D,size,V,J
TGCAGCGTTGACGGATCCTTTCGGGAGGTCTATGGCTACACCTTC,CSVDGSFREVYGYTF,NA,NA,TRBV29-1,TRBJ1-2
TGCAGTGCTCGATGGGTGGGGACAGTTCATGGTACGCAGTATTTT,CSARWVGTVHGTQYF,TRBD1,few,TRBV20-1,TRBJ2-3
TGCAGTGCTAGAGATCGGGAGGCTTACACCTACGAGCAGTACTTC,CSARDREAYTYEQYF,TRBD2,NA,TRBV20-1,TRBJ2-7
TGTGCCAGTAGTATAGGATTAGGCTACGAGCAGTACTTC,CASSIGLGYEQYF,NA,few,TRBV19,TRBJ2-7
TGTGCCAGCAGCCCAGGGTGGGGGAACACTGAAGCTTTCTTT,CASSPGWGNTEAFF,NA,NA,TRBV5-4,TRBJ1-1
TGTGCCAGCAGCTTATCCCGGGACAGAACCTATGGCTACACCTTC,CASSLSRDRTYGYTF,TRBD1,few,TRBV11-2,TRBJ1-2
TGTGCCTGCAGTTTGGGAGAACAGGGTCGTTATGGCTACACCTTC,CACSLGEQGRYGYTF,NA,NA,TRBV12-3/TRBV12-4,TRBJ1-2
TGTGCCAGCAGCAAAATAACGGACTCCTACAATGAGCAGTTCTTC,CASSKITDSYNEQFF,NA,few,TRBV21-1,TRBJ2-1
TGCAGTGCTAGAGATCCTATGAGCGGGAAGGGCACCGGGGAGCTGTTTTTT,CSARDPMSGKGTGELFF,TRBD2,NA,TRBV20-1,TRBJ2-2
TGTGCCAGCAGTTACCGATGGGGCTACACCTTC,CASSYRWGYTF,NA,NA,TRBV12-3/TRBV12-4,TRBJ1-2
TGTGCCAGCATCCTAGGGACAGTAAAAGATACGCAGTATTTT,CASILGTVKDTQYF,TRBD1,few,TRBV5-6,TRBJ2-3
TGCAGTGCTAGGGGCCCATTAATCTCTGGAAACACCATATATTTT,CSARGPLISGNTIYF,NA,many,TRBV20-1,TRBJ1-3
TGTGCCAGCAAACCCGACAGGGGGCCAAATCAGCCCCAGCATTTT,CASKPDRGPNQPQHF,TRBD1,NA,TRBV7-8,TRBJ1-5
TGTGCCAGCAGTTACTACGACAGGGGGAGTTCCGAGCAGTACTTC,CASSYYDRGSSEQYF,TRBD1,NA,TRBV6-5,TRBJ2-7
TGCGCCAGCATGGGCGACTTTGGGGTGGCTTTCTTT,CASMGDFGVAFF,NA,NA,TRBV5-1,TRBJ1-1
TGCAGTGCAAAAATGGGACAGGGGACTCAGCCCCGGCATTTT,CSAKMGQGTQPRHF,TRBD1,NA,TRBV20-1,TRBJ1-5
TGCGCCAGCAGCTCTACTCCCCCGGCCTTAGGGGAAAAACTGTTTTTT,CASSSTPPALGEKLFF,NA,few,TRBV5-1,TRBJ1-4
TGTGCCAGCAGTGGGGGAGGGCGCACTGAAGCTTTCTTT,CASSGGGRTEAFF,NA,few,TRBV2,TRBJ1-1
TGCGCCAGCAGCTTGTCCGGGACTAGCCTCAATGAGCAGTTCTTC,CASSLSGTSLNEQFF,TRBD2,few,TRBV5-1,TRBJ2-1
TGTGCCAGCAGTTACCCTTGGACAGGCAGCTCCTACAATGAGCAGTTCTTC,CASSYPWTGSSYNEQFF,TRBD1,few,TRBV6-2/TRBV6-3,TRBJ2-1
TGTGCCAGCAGCCAAACCTTAGCGGGAGAAATTCACGGGGAGCTGTTTTTT,CASSQTLAGEIHGELFF,TRBD2,once,TRBV3-1,TRBJ2-2
TGTGCCAGCAGTGAGGAGGGGGTATTTGGAAACACCATATATTTT,CASSEEGVFGNTIYF,NA,few,TRBV2,TRBJ1-3
TGCGCCAGCCGACCGGGCCAACATACAGATACGCAGTATTTT,CASRPGQHTDTQYF,NA,NA,TRBV5-1,TRBJ2-3
TGTGCCAGCAGTGAATATGGTCATCAGCCCCAGCATTTT,CASSEYGHQPQHF,NA,few,TRBV6-1,TRBJ1-5
TGTGCCATTTCGACTATCCCGGGACAGGGAAGCTATGGCTACACCTTC,CAISTIPGQGSYGYTF,TRBD1,few,TRBV11-2,TRBJ1-2
TGTGCCAGCAGTGGACGGGGCACACCCCAGCATTTT,CASSGRGTPQHF,NA,NA,TRBV2,TRBJ1-5
TGTGCCAGCTCCCAACAGGGATCCGGCAATCAGCCCCAGCATTTT,CASSQQGSGNQPQHF,NA,NA,TRBV18,TRBJ1-5
TGCGCCAGCAGCTTGGGACAGGACCAAGAGACCCAGTACTTC,CASSLGQDQETQYF,NA,few,TRBV5-1,TRBJ2-5
TGCAGTGCGAGGGAGCTAGCGAACCGCCCGAGCACAGATACGCAGTATTTT,CSARELANRPSTDTQYF,NA,NA,TRBV20-1,TRBJ2-3
TGCAGCACAGCACGGGAGTACAAGGGTGAGCAGTTCTTC,CSTAREYKGEQFF,NA,NA,TRBV20-1,TRBJ2-1
TGCAGTGCTAGCCCACTACTAGCGGGGGGTTACGAGCAGTACTTC,CSASPLLAGGYEQYF,TRBD2,NA,TRBV20-1,TRBJ2-7
TGTGCCAGCTCGCCTTGGGTGGAAACTGAAGCTTTCTTT,CASSPWVETEAFF,NA,few,TRBV18,TRBJ1-1
TGTGCCAGCAGCTTGGTTATTCTACAGGGCAATTCACCCCTCCACTTT,CASSLVILQGNSPLHF,NA,NA,TRBV5-5,TRBJ1-6
TGTGCCAGCAGCTACCTGACAGGGGAGGGGGATACGCAGTATTTT,CASSYLTGEGDTQYF,NA,NA,TRBV7-9,TRBJ2-3
TGTGCCAGCAGGGAAGACTCACGGGGCTATGGCTACACCTTC,CASREDSRGYGYTF,NA,few,TRBV2,TRBJ1-2
TGTGCCAGCAGCTTAGGGGAGGGTGAGCAGTTCTTC,CASSLGEGEQFF,TRBD2,few,TRBV7-9,TRBJ2-1
TGTGCCAGCAGTGAAAAGAGGGGGCTGAACACTGAAGCTTTCTTT,CASSEKRGLNTEAFF,TRBD1,few,TRBV25-1,TRBJ1-1
TGTGCCACCAGTGACGGCAATGAGCAGTTCTTC,CATSDGNEQFF,NA,NA,TRBV24-1,TRBJ2-1
TGTGCCAGCAGTGTCGGGGTAATGGCAGATACGCAGTATTTT,CASSVGVMADTQYF,NA,NA,TRBV2,TRBJ2-3
TGTGCCAGCAGTATCTTAGCGGGACCAAGCACAGATACGCAGTATTTT,CASSILAGPSTDTQYF,TRBD2,NA,TRBV27,TRBJ2-3
TGCGCCAGCAGCTTGATTACTAGCGGCAATGAGCAGTTCTTC,CASSLITSGNEQFF,TRBD2,few,TRBV5-1,TRBJ2-1
TGCGCCAGCAACTTAGCGGGAGATACGCAGTATTTT,CASNLAGDTQYF,TRBD2,NA,TRBV5-1,TRBJ2-3
TGTGCCAGCAGCCGCGCCCCGGGGAACACTGAAGCTTTCTTT,CASSRAPGNTEAFF,NA,NA,TRBV7-8,TRBJ1-1